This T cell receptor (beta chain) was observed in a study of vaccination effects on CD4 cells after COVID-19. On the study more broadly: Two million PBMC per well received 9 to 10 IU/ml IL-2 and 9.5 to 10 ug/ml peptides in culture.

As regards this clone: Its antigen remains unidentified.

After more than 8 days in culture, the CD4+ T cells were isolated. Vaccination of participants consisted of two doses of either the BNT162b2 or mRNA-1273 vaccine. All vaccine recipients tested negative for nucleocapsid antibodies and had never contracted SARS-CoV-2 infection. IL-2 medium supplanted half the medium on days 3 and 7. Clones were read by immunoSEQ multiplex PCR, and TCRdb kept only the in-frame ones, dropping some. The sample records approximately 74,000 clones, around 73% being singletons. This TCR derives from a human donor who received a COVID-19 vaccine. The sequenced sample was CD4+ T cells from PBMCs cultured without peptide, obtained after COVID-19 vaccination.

CDR3 in amino acids: CASTRNRGNTDTQYF. The CDR3 DNA sequence: TGTGCCAGCACTCGGAACAGGGGAAACACAGATACGCAGTATTTT. The rearrangement links TRBV2 to TRBJ2-3; TRBD1 aligns across 7 bases. The CDR3 sequence is 15 residues long. From germline, CDR1 is SNHLY and CDR2 FYNNEI. After removal of 7 bases from V and 2 bases from J, the junction contained 9 bases not matched to a gene.